A selection of T cell receptor beta chains follows, all from one sample in a study of lymphopenia after photon versus proton radiotherapy. Libraries were prepared by immunoSEQ multiplex PCR; TCRdb keeps only in-frame clonotypes and omits some of them. Here the sample spans approximately 22,000 clones, around 85% being singletons. Sample: peripheral blood, taken from a patient treated with photon-based radiotherapy. All receptors derive from a man aged 55 to 69 with pancreatic cancer. Both conserved end residues are part of each CDR3. The D gene is left open where the match is weak. The size of a clone is reported for some rows only, either as once, few or many, or as a class for expanded clones.

CDR3: CATTDDSQTGELFF
DNA: TGCGCCACGACCGACGATTCCCAGACCGGGGAGCTGTTTTTT
D: NA
size: NA
V: TRBV5-1
J: TRBJ2-2

CDR3: CASIFAGGEETQYF
DNA: TGTGCCAGCATTTTCGCAGGGGGGGAAGAGACCCAGTACTTC
D: NA
size: NA
V: TRBV2
J: TRBJ2-5

CDR3: CALTLSGNSPLHF
DNA: TGTGCCTTGACCCTCTCGGGTAATTCACCCCTCCACTTT
D: NA
size: NA
V: TRBV30
J: TRBJ1-6

CDR3: CASSVAGEEKLFF
DNA: TGTGCCAGCAGCGTAGCCGGGGAGGAAAAACTGTTTTTT
D: NA
size: NA
V: TRBV9
J: TRBJ1-4

CDR3: CASSLGVQRGYNEQFF
DNA: TGTGCCAGCAGCTTAGGGGTCCAGCGCGGATACAATGAGCAGTTCTTC
D: NA
size: NA
V: TRBV7-6
J: TRBJ2-1

CDR3: CASNVGATNEKLFF
DNA: TGTGCCAGCAATGTAGGGGCAACTAATGAAAAACTGTTTTTT
D: NA
size: NA
V: TRBV6-1
J: TRBJ1-4

CDR3: CASTIGNTEAFF
DNA: TGTGCCAGCACGATAGGGAACACTGAAGCTTTCTTT
D: NA
size: NA
V: TRBV6-6
J: TRBJ1-1

CDR3: CASSPLNSTEAFF
DNA: TGTGCCAGCTCACCATTGAACAGCACTGAAGCTTTCTTT
D: NA
size: NA
V: TRBV18
J: TRBJ1-1

CDR3: CASSGVGGRLGTEAFF
DNA: TGTGCCAGCAGCGGCGTCGGGGGGCGTCTAGGCACTGAAGCTTTCTTT
D: NA
size: once
V: TRBV7-8
J: TRBJ1-1

CDR3: CSVVWQGIPLYNEQFF
DNA: TGCAGCGTTGTGTGGCAGGGGATTCCCCTCTACAATGAGCAGTTCTTC
D: NA
size: NA
V: TRBV29-1
J: TRBJ2-1

CDR3: CASSTRGSYNSPLHF
DNA: TGTGCCAGCAGCACGAGGGGAAGCTATAATTCACCCCTCCACTTT
D: NA
size: NA
V: TRBV6-5
J: TRBJ1-6

CDR3: CASSLGGLSSPLHF
DNA: TGTGCCAGCAGCTTGGGAGGCCTTAGTTCACCCCTCCACTTT
D: NA
size: NA
V: TRBV5-8
J: TRBJ1-6

CDR3: CASADFYEQYF
DNA: TGTGCCAGCGCCGACTTCTACGAGCAGTACTTC
D: NA
size: NA
V: TRBV2
J: TRBJ2-7

CDR3: CASSSTGGMVTLHF
DNA: TGTGCCAGCAGCTCCACCGGGGGAATGGTCACCCTCCACTTT
D: NA
size: NA
V: TRBV7-9
J: TRBJ1-6

CDR3: CASSLDGLFYEQYF
DNA: TGCGCCAGCAGCTTGGACGGACTATTCTACGAGCAGTACTTC
D: NA
size: NA
V: TRBV5-1
J: TRBJ2-7

CDR3: CASSQSWGGQYF
DNA: TGTGCCAGCAGCCAATCCTGGGGGGGGCAGTACTTC
D: TRBD2
size: NA
V: TRBV6-5
J: TRBJ2-7

CDR3: CASSQGGQGYEQYF
DNA: TGCGCCAGCAGCCAAGGGGGACAGGGCTACGAGCAGTACTTC
D: TRBD1
size: NA
V: TRBV4-1
J: TRBJ2-7

CDR3: CASSPPGQPQHF
DNA: TGTGCCAGCAGCCCTCCGGGGCAGCCCCAGCATTTT
D: NA
size: NA
V: TRBV6-6
J: TRBJ1-5

CDR3: CAISETPSGNSYEQYF
DNA: TGTGCCATCAGTGAGACGCCTAGCGGGAATAGCTACGAGCAGTACTTC
D: TRBD2
size: once
V: TRBV10-3
J: TRBJ2-7

CDR3: CASSQETLTTEAFF
DNA: TGCGCCAGCAGCCAAGAAACCTTAACTACCGAAGCTTTCTTT
D: NA
size: NA
V: TRBV4-3
J: TRBJ1-1

CDR3: CASSLVDIPGELFF
DNA: TGTGCCAGCAGCTTGGTTGACATCCCCGGGGAGCTGTTTTTT
D: NA
size: NA
V: TRBV7-8
J: TRBJ2-2

CDR3: CAWILNPGPQETQYF
DNA: TGTGCCTGGATCCTAAACCCGGGGCCTCAAGAGACCCAGTACTTC
D: NA
size: NA
V: TRBV30
J: TRBJ2-5

CDR3: CASSYSDRGLQPQHF
DNA: TGTGCCAGCAGTTACTCGGACAGGGGGCTTCAGCCCCAGCATTTT
D: TRBD1
size: NA
V: TRBV6-6
J: TRBJ1-5

CDR3: CAWSGTAWGYGYTF
DNA: TGTGCCTGGAGTGGAACCGCTTGGGGCTATGGCTACACCTTC
D: NA
size: NA
V: TRBV30
J: TRBJ1-2

CDR3: CASSIASVGYGNTIYF
DNA: TGTGCCAGTAGTATAGCCTCGGTGGGGTACGGAAACACCATATATTTT
D: NA
size: once
V: TRBV19
J: TRBJ1-3

CDR3: CSVDKGLPFF
DNA: TGCAGCGTTGACAAGGGTCTTCCGTTCTTC
D: NA
size: NA
V: TRBV29-1
J: TRBJ2-1

CDR3: CASSLRQSYEQYF
DNA: TGTGCCAGCAGCTTGCGACAGTCCTACGAGCAGTACTTC
D: NA
size: NA
V: TRBV5-5
J: TRBJ2-7

CDR3: CASSIATTRSQETQYF
DNA: TGTGCCAGTAGTATAGCGACGACACGGAGTCAAGAGACCCAGTACTTC
D: NA
size: NA
V: TRBV19
J: TRBJ2-5

CDR3: CATQVQETQYF
DNA: TGTGCCACGCAGGTACAAGAGACCCAGTACTTC
D: NA
size: NA
V: TRBV10-3
J: TRBJ2-5

CDR3: CASTHATETYGYTF
DNA: TGTGCCAGCACACACGCGACAGAAACCTATGGCTACACCTTC
D: NA
size: once
V: TRBV6-6
J: TRBJ1-2

CDR3: CASSLGDRGPGQPQHF
DNA: TGTGCCAGCAGTCTCGGAGACAGGGGGCCCGGTCAGCCCCAGCATTTT
D: TRBD1
size: NA
V: TRBV6-6
J: TRBJ1-5

CDR3: CASSFFKGSQPQHF
DNA: TGTGCCAGCAGCTTTTTTAAGGGGAGTCAGCCCCAGCATTTT
D: NA
size: few
V: TRBV5-5
J: TRBJ1-5